This T cell receptor (beta chain) was recovered during a study of low-dose radiotherapy and immunotherapy resistance in tumors. The wider study: A total of 13 Gy over 26 weeks was given to Cohort 2 as 1 Gy per fraction every two weeks. Patients were treated with intravenous nivolumab at 240 mg every two weeks and were also dosed with ipilimumab at 1 mg/kg every six weeks.

The V end lost 0 bases, the J end lost 2 bases, and 7 bases lay between the germline ends. Germline CDR1 reads SGHAT; CDR2 reads FQNNGV. The CDR3 has 14 amino acids. Time point given: after trial treatment. Treatment indicated: LDRT plus nivolumab, ipilimumab, low-dose cyclophosphamide and aspirin (RACIN trial). The patients who were eligible all carried advanced solid tumors that lacked tumor-infiltrating lymphocytes, meaning the tumors were TIL-negative. Amplification of TCRs used a constant-region primer and V-primer adapter for about 21 PCR cycles. Via MiXCR, TCRdb re-called the reads, giving one row per CDR3 protein. The data contain roughly 50,000 distinct CDR3 sequences, roughly 33% of them seen just once; the ten biggest clones take up around 8%.

The receptor was derived from a male donor with rectosigmoid adenocarcinoma. This material consisted of PBMCs, taken after low-dose radiotherapy plus immunotherapy. The V and J genes are TRBV11-2 and TRBJ2-5; D is unresolved. The CDR3 spells CASSLDPAQETQYF. CDR3 bases: TGTGCCAGCAGCTTAGACCCAGCTCAAGAGACCCAGTACTTC.